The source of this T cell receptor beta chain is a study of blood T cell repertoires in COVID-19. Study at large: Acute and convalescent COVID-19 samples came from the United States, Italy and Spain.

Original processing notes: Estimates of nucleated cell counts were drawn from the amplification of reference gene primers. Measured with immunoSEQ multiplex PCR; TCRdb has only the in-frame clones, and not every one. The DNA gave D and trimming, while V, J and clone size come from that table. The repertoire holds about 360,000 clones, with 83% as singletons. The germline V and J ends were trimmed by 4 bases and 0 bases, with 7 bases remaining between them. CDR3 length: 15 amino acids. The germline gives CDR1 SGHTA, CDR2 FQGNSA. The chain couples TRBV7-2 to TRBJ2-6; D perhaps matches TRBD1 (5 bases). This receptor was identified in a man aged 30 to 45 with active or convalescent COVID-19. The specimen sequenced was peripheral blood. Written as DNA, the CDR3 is TGTGCCAGCAGCTCTGACAGCTCTGGGGCCAACGTCCTGACTTTC. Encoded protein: CASSSDSSGANVLTF.